Ten or more counts support the clone carrying this T cell receptor beta chain. The antigen remains undetermined. Researchers took RNA transcripts and amplified the TCR beta CDR3 regions from them. The TCR CDR3 was amplified in a first-round RT-PCR using the HTBI primer set. Using its own MiXCR run on the multiplex PCR reads, TCRdb lists one record per CDR3 protein. The data hold approximately 300,000 distinct CDR3 sequences, with 16% observed a single time. The sample comes from a study of T cells in Graves' hyperthyroidism and ophthalmopathy. Findings and limits, study-wide: Most clonotypes expanded in thyroid above 0.001 were likewise present in blood.

The CDR3 contains 13 residues. Trimming removed 2 bases from V and 7 bases from J, with 12 bases in between. CDR1 is SGHRS and CDR2 is YFSETQ in the germline V gene. This clonotype was sampled from a man aged 25-45 years with Graves' hyperthyroidism. This sequence joins TRBV5-1 and TRBJ1-2; D may be TRBD1 (5 bases). The sample was blood. CDR3 in DNA: TGCGCCAGCAGCTTTTCGGGGGATCTTGGCTACACCTTC. As protein: CASSFSGDLGYTF.